This entry concerns a single TCR beta chain. Samples were assayed with immunoSEQ v3.0 at survey level. Using immunoSEQ multiplex PCR, the repertoire was profiled, and TCRdb retains in-frame clones only, with some absent. Of tens of thousands of clones in the sample, roughly 90% were seen once. This sample is drawn from a study of long-term antiretroviral therapy in people with HIV. The CDR3 is 13 amino acids. Trimming stripped 1 base from V and 7 bases from J, with 8 bases between. Looked up from germline, CDR1 is MNHEY and CDR2 is SMNVEV (reference sequence). The sequence was obtained from a middle-aged woman with HIV. The source was unsorted PBMCs, collected 5 to 5.5 years after starting antiretroviral therapy. This rearrangement joins TRBV27 to TRBJ1-5, with D perhaps matching TRBD1 (5 bases). For the CDR3, the DNA is TGTGCCAGCAGTTTATTGGGGGAACAGCCCCAGCATTTT. Translating gives CASSLLGEQPQHF.